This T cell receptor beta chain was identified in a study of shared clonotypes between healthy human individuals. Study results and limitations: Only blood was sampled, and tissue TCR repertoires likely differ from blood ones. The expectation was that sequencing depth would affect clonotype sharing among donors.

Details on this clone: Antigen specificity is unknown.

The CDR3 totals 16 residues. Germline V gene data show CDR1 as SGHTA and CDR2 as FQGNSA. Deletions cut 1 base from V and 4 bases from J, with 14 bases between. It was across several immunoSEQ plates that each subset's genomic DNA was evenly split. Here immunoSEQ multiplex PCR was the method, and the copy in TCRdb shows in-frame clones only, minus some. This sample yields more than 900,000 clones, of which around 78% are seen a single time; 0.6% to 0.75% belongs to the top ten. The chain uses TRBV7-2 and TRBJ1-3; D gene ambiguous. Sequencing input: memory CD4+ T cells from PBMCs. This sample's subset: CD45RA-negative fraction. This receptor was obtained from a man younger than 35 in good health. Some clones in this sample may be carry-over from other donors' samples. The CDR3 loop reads CASSLERAGTGNTIYF. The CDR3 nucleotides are TGTGCCAGCAGCTTAGAGCGAGCAGGAACGGGAAACACCATATATTTT.